This is a list of T cell receptor beta chains from one sample in a study of blood T cell repertoires in COVID-19. TCRdb keeps only in-frame clones here, not all; method: immunoSEQ multiplex PCR. The sample lists about 160,000 clones, 88% occurring once. Sequencing was performed on PBMCs or T cells enriched from blood (not recorded which). All receptors come from a woman aged 45-59 years who had recovered from COVID-19. Both conserved end residues are part of each CDR3. A D gene is named only where the DNA matches it firmly. Expanded clones get a size class; other rows say once, few or many, or leave the size out.

v_gene,d_gene,abundance,j_gene,CDR3nt,CDR3aa
TRBV6-5,NA,NA,TRBJ1-1,TGTGCCAGCAGTTACGGGGGCCCTCAGAACACTGAAGCTTTCTTT,CASSYGGPQNTEAFF
TRBV19,NA,NA,TRBJ1-2,TGTGCCAGTAGTATAGACGCTAACTATGGCTACACCTTC,CASSIDANYGYTF
TRBV4-3,NA,NA,TRBJ1-1,TGCGCCAGCAGCCAGGCGACTGGGGAAGCTTTCTTT,CASSQATGEAFF
TRBV5-1,NA,once,TRBJ1-2,TGCGCCAGCAGCTCGCTGACAGCAAAGGGCGGCTACACCTTC,CASSSLTAKGGYTF
TRBV6-6,NA,NA,TRBJ2-5,TGTGCCAGCAGTTACTCTGGGGGGGCGAGAGAGACCCAGTACTTC,CASSYSGGARETQYF
TRBV9,NA,NA,TRBJ2-2,TGTGCCAGCAGCGTAGTGCAGGGTCCTACGCCCGGGGAGCTGTTTTTT,CASSVVQGPTPGELFF
TRBV24-1,TRBD1,NA,TRBJ2-5,TGTGCCACCAGTGCCGGGACAGGGGGCACAGAGACCCAGTACTTC,CATSAGTGGTETQYF
TRBV7-9,NA,NA,TRBJ1-4,TGTGCCAGCAGCCACTATTCTTCCGAGGAAAAACTGTTTTTT,CASSHYSSEEKLFF
TRBV4-1,TRBD2,NA,TRBJ2-3,TGCGCCAGCAGCCAGTCCCTAGCGGGGGCCATCACAGATACGCAGTATTTT,CASSQSLAGAITDTQYF
TRBV4-1,TRBD1,NA,TRBJ2-5,TGCGCCAGCAGCCTACCCGGGACAGGGAGCGAGACCCAGTACTTC,CASSLPGTGSETQYF
TRBV12-5,NA,once,TRBJ1-1,TGTGCTAGTGGTTTGGGAGGACAGTGGAACACTGAAGCTTTCTTT,CASGLGGQWNTEAFF
TRBV19,NA,NA,TRBJ1-1,TGTGCCAGTAGTGCTGCGGACAGAGACACTGAAGCTTTCTTT,CASSAADRDTEAFF
TRBV11-3,NA,NA,TRBJ1-1,TGTGCCAGCAGCTCGGACAGCCGCAACACTGAAGCTTTCTTT,CASSSDSRNTEAFF
TRBV5-1,TRBD1,NA,TRBJ2-7,TGCGCCAGCAGCTTGGAGGGGGCCACCGAGCAGTACTTC,CASSLEGATEQYF
TRBV7-2,TRBD2,NA,TRBJ2-4,TGTGCCAGCAGCTTTACGGGGGGGGAAAACATTCAGTACTTC,CASSFTGGENIQYF
TRBV14,NA,NA,TRBJ1-1,TGTGCCAGCAACGCCCACATGAACACTGAAGCTTTCTTT,CASNAHMNTEAFF
TRBV11-2,TRBD1,NA,TRBJ1-1,TGTGCCAGCAGCTTCGGACAGGGGGGAGGCACTGAAGCTTTCTTT,CASSFGQGGGTEAFF
TRBV11-3,NA,NA,TRBJ1-1,TGTGCCAGCAGCTGGGGCATAAACACTGAAGCTTTCTTT,CASSWGINTEAFF
TRBV5-1,NA,NA,TRBJ2-7,TGCGCCAGCAGCTTGGGGACAGCGTCCACCTACGAGCAGTACTTC,CASSLGTASTYEQYF
TRBV9,TRBD1,NA,TRBJ2-1,TGTGCCAGCAGCTTTCGGGGACAGGGTTTTATCGATGAGCAGTTCTTC,CASSFRGQGFIDEQFF
TRBV15,TRBD1,NA,TRBJ1-4,TGTGCCACCAGCAGCGGACAGGGGAGCAGTAATGAAAAACTGTTTTTT,CATSSGQGSSNEKLFF
TRBV5-6,NA,NA,TRBJ2-7,TGTGCCAGCAGCTTGGGGAGACCCTACGAGCAGTACTTC,CASSLGRPYEQYF
TRBV6-2/TRBV6-3,NA,NA,TRBJ2-4,TGTGCCAGCAGTTACCGGTCTACCATTCAGTACTTC,CASSYRSTIQYF
TRBV18,TRBD1,few,TRBJ2-7,TGTGCCAGCTCGCTCGACAGGGGGCGCTCCTACGAGCAGTACTTC,CASSLDRGRSYEQYF
TRBV5-1,TRBD1,NA,TRBJ2-4,TGCGCCAGCAGCCTGAACGGGGGGACAGGGTCGGGAAACATTCAGTACTTC,CASSLNGGTGSGNIQYF
TRBV18,TRBD1,NA,TRBJ2-2,TGTGCCAGCTCACCAGGACAGGGAGCGAACACCGGGGAGCTGTTTTTT,CASSPGQGANTGELFF
TRBV7-9,TRBD1,NA,TRBJ2-5,TGTGCCAGCAGCATTCCGGACAGGGAAGAGACCCAGTACTTC,CASSIPDREETQYF
TRBV19,TRBD1,few,TRBJ1-2,TGTGCCAGTAGGGGGGACAGCTATGGCTACACCTTC,CASRGDSYGYTF
TRBV19,NA,NA,TRBJ1-5,TGTGCCAGTAGTTCCCAGGGAAGGGGTTTGGGCAATCAGCCCCAGCATTTT,CASSSQGRGLGNQPQHF
TRBV4-3,NA,NA,TRBJ1-1,TGCGCCAGCAGCCAAGTTGTCAGGGGCTACGACACTGAAGCTTTCTTT,CASSQVVRGYDTEAFF
TRBV15,NA,NA,TRBJ1-1,TGTGCCACCAGCAGAGATCCGCGGGAAATGAACACTGAAGCTTTCTTT,CATSRDPREMNTEAFF
TRBV19,NA,NA,TRBJ2-2,TGTGCCAGTAGTAAGGGGCACCTGAACACCGGGGAGCTGTTTTTT,CASSKGHLNTGELFF
TRBV18,NA,NA,TRBJ1-4,TGTGCCAGCTCACTTCAGGGGATATTAGGGGCAACTAATGAAAAACTGTTTTTT,CASSLQGILGATNEKLFF
TRBV5-1,NA,NA,TRBJ1-4,TGCGCCAGCGGGCAGGGGATAATTAATGAAAAACTGTTTTTT,CASGQGIINEKLFF
TRBV7-3,NA,once,TRBJ1-1,TGTGCCAGCAGCCCTAACCGGGGTTCTGAAGCTTTCTTT,CASSPNRGSEAFF
TRBV7-8,NA,NA,TRBJ1-1,TGTGCCAGCAGCTTAGAGAGGAACACTGAAGCTTTCTTT,CASSLERNTEAFF
TRBV30,TRBD2,NA,TRBJ2-7,TGTGCCTGGGATATAGCGGGGAGGTACGAGCAGTACTTC,CAWDIAGRYEQYF
TRBV29-1,TRBD1,NA,TRBJ2-7,TGCAGCGTTCCGGGACAGGATAGCTACGAGCAGTACTTC,CSVPGQDSYEQYF
TRBV11-2,TRBD1,few,TRBJ1-6,TGTGCCAGCAGCCCCTTGACAGGGGTTAATTCACCCCTCCACTTT,CASSPLTGVNSPLHF
TRBV4-2,TRBD1,once,TRBJ1-2,TGTGCCAGCAGCCAAGACGGCAGGGGGGCTGGCTATGGCTACACCTTC,CASSQDGRGAGYGYTF
TRBV11-3,NA,once,TRBJ1-4,TGTGCCAGCAGCTTAGAGGCGGGTCCCAATAATGAAAAACTGTTTTTT,CASSLEAGPNNEKLFF
TRBV29-1,TRBD1,NA,TRBJ2-7,TGCAGCGTGAGGGACAGGGGGACGGTTTGGGAGCAGTACTTC,CSVRDRGTVWEQYF
TRBV29-1,TRBD1,NA,TRBJ2-6,TGCAGCGTTTTAGGCGGCCAGGGGGCGGGTTGGGCCAACGTCCTGACTTTC,CSVLGGQGAGWANVLTF
TRBV20-1,TRBD1,NA,TRBJ1-1,TGCAGTGCTAGTCGAGCTGGGACAGGGGGTAACACTGAAGCTTTCTTT,CSASRAGTGGNTEAFF
TRBV27,NA,NA,TRBJ1-2,TGTGCCAGCAGTTTATCCGCAGGGGTTGGCTACACCTTC,CASSLSAGVGYTF
TRBV19,NA,NA,TRBJ1-5,TGTGCCAGTAGTCTAAGGGGGCAGCCCCAGCATTTT,CASSLRGQPQHF
TRBV6-6,TRBD1,NA,TRBJ1-2,TGTGCCAGCAGGAGTACCGGGACAGGAAACTATGGCTACACCTTC,CASRSTGTGNYGYTF
TRBV6-4,NA,NA,TRBJ2-1,TGTGCCAGCAGTGACTCGACCGGTCTCGGGGAGCAGTTCTTC,CASSDSTGLGEQFF